This T cell receptor (beta chain) was documented in a study of blood T cell repertoires in COVID-19. Overall study: Whether acute or convalescent, the COVID-19 samples came from the United States, Italy and Spain.

Profiling relied on immunoSEQ multiplex PCR, and the TCRdb table lists in-frame clones only, not all of them. The sample holds some 450,000 clones, approximately 90% seen once. The CDR3 loop spans 15 amino acids. Trimming cost V 3 bases and J 5 bases; bases outside gene matches: 10. Germline V gene data show CDR1 as MGHRA and CDR2 as YSYEKL. What was sequenced was peripheral blood. The source of this sequence is a man between 18 and 35 years old with COVID-19, enrolled during active disease. The chain carries TRBV4-1 and TRBJ2-7; 7 nucleotides align to TRBD1. The CDR3 region has the DNA TGCGCCAGCAGCCATGGGACAGCACAGCCCGACGAGCAGTACTTC. This sequence encodes CASSHGTAQPDEQYF.